The clone carrying this TCR beta chain was recorded many times. This specimen comes from a study of molecular identifiers for immune sequencing clone quantification. The CDR3 spans 17 residues. CDR1 and CDR2 from the germline V gene are DFQATT and SNEGSKA (reference sequence). The V end was cut by 7 bases, the J end by 3 bases, with 25 bases between. MiXCR was run by TCRdb on the PCR reads, yielding one entry per CDR3 protein. The table includes about 510,000 distinct CDR3 sequences, about a fifth detected once. The sequence was collected from a human donor in good health. Some libraries in this study had Jurkat cell RNA spiked in. V gene TRBV20-1 combines with J gene TRBJ2-1; no definite D call. Specimen: naive CD8+ T cells from blood, with Jurkat cell RNA spiked in. Subset of the sample: FACS-sorted CD8+CD4-CCR7+CD45RA+ naive T cells. The CDR3, as DNA: TGCAGTGTCCCCGAGGAGTCCGGAACTTACCTCTACAATGAGCAGTTCTTC. This gives the protein CSVPEESGTYLYNEQFF.